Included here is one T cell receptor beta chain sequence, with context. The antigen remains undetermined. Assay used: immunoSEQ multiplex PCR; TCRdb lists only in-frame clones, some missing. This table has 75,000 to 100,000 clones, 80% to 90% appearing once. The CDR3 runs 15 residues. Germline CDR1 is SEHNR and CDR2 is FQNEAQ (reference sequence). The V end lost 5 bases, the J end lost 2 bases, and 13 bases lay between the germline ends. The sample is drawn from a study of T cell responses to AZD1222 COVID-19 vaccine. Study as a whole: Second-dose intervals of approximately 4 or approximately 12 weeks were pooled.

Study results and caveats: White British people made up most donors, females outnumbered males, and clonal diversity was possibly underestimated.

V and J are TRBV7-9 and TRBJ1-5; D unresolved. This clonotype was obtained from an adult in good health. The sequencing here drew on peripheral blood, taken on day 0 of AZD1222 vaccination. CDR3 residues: CASSLAAGGNQPQHF. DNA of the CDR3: TGTGCCAGCAGCCTGGCGGCGGGTGGCAATCAGCCCCAGCATTTT.